This record concerns one T cell receptor (beta chain) sequence. What it binds is unknown. Per germline, CDR1 SGHVS and CDR2 FQNEAQ. With 3 bases removed from V and 3 bases from J, the gap between germline ends came to 12 bases. This CDR3 contains 14 residues. The data stem from a study of shared clonotypes between healthy human individuals. Study outcomes and limitations: Tissues were not sampled, only blood, and their repertoires likely differ. The generation probabilities recorded for non-shared clonotypes fell below those of clonotypes shared by all four donors.

CD8 cells regarded as naive lacked CD45RO, were positively chosen for CCR7, and omitted terminally differentiated effector memory CD45RA+ cells. Under the authors' procedure: In the immunoSEQ data, sequences were junction-only and lacked quality scores, so filtering differed. Repertoires were generated with immunoSEQ multiplex PCR, while TCRdb's copy carries only in-frame clones and drops some. V and J calls and clone size follow that table, whereas D and trimming were derived from the DNA. The table shows hundreds of thousands of clones, with 85% to 95% occurring only once. Sequenced input: naive CD8+ T cells sorted from blood. The V call is TRBV7-8, the J call TRBJ2-7; a possible D gene is TRBD1 (5 bases). This receptor was identified in a man under 40 in good health. The CDR3 nucleotides are TGTGCCAGCAGCTTTCTCAGGGTCGGCTACGAGCAGTACTTC. Its protein product is CASSFLRVGYEQYF.